This TCR beta chain was retrieved from a study of OX40 agonist ivuxolimab in advanced cancers. About the study: Every 2 weeks, patients got intravenous ivuxolimab at one of six dose levels (0.01-10 mg/kg).

This CDR3 has 13 residues. Germline V gene lookup returns CDR1 SGHKS and CDR2 YYEKEE (reference sequence). Trimming removed 3 bases from V and 3 bases from J, with 9 bases in between. Method: immunoSEQ multiplex PCR; TCRdb's copy keeps in-frame clones and lacks some. The sample includes around 38,000 clones, about 92% seen only once; the top ten take roughly 9.8%. The chain carries TRBV5-5 and TRBJ1-2, with D perhaps matching TRBD1 (5 bases). The sequences come from CD4+ or CD8+ T cells sorted from blood, collected in a trial of the OX40 agonist ivuxolimab. The sequence derives from an adult with an advanced solid tumor such as melanoma, head and neck, liver or kidney cancer. Written as DNA, the CDR3 is TGTGCCAGCAGCTCCGGGACGGACTATGGCTACACCTTC. It yields the protein CASSSGTDYGYTF.